The subject of this entry is one T cell receptor beta chain. This clonotype was found many times. Its antigen specificity is not known. Base-call qualities are not available, and no considerably larger clone is one nucleotide away. The library was generated by 5' RACE. The listed sequencing device is Illumina HiSeq 2500. A second PCR of 7 to 11 cycles was performed with a sample-barcoded 5' primer and a J-beta primer mix. Each TCR beta cDNA molecule received a unique molecular identifier from a template-switch 5' adaptor carrying 12 random nucleotides. At least 3 million CDR3-containing paired-end reads were obtained from each sample. All of the RNA was converted into first-strand cDNA using the Mint cDNA synthesis kit, with a TRBC-specific oligonucleotide serving as the primer. Following uracil-DNA glycosylase treatment, a first 18-cycle PCR with universal primers M1SS and BC2_uni_R was performed on all cDNA. The authors' pipeline ran thus. Each sample was normalized by randomly selecting 1 million high-quality reads, each carrying a distinct molecular identifier. Instead of being binned into consensus sequences, reads with shared molecular identifiers were discarded. MiTCR, with a Q25 quality threshold and the strictest error-elimination algorithm, was used for CDR3 identification, clonotype clustering and error correction. A nonparametric unseen species model using Euler transformation provided a lower-bound estimate of total TCR beta diversity. TCRdb reran the public reads through fastp at Q25 and MiXCR, keeping productive beta chains. A single entry per CDR3 protein holds the most common genes and DNA from its merged rows. Here the V and J calls rest on TCRdb's processing, not on the authors' analysis. The sample table shows about 600,000 distinct CDR3 sequences, and 40% to 50% are seen once. Around 23% of the sample comes from the top ten.

CDR1 and CDR2 (MNHNY, SVGAGI) derive from the germline V gene (reference sequence). The germline V and J ends show losses of 7 bases and 1 base respectively, and no gene match explains 5 bases of the junction. From cysteine to phenylalanine, the CDR3 is 14 amino acids long. Just CDR3 DNA is preserved here, 42 bases in frame from base 1. The sample comes from a study of blood T cells in healthy people across ages (dated by TCRdb to the mid-2010s). Some background on the complete study: Template switching captured roughly one uniquely barcoded TCR beta cDNA molecule per two T cells in model experiments. Using deep sequencing normalized with unique cDNA molecular identifiers, the study measured how TCR beta repertoire diversity changes with age. Using the same blood draw, the study looked at two additional independent replicas of 1 million unique cDNA reads for two donors, one aged 18 to 30 and the other aged 80 or older. Four age groups were formed from the donors: young (average about 15 years), middle-aged (around 39), aged (about 62) and long-lived (82). To avoid experimental bias, donors of different ages were randomly spread across the sequencing lanes.

The roughly 37 donors, aged about 6 to 95 years, were systemically healthy Caucasian individuals from Russia. Each donor gave around 9.9 milliliters of peripheral blood, collected into EDTA-treated Vacutainer tubes. PBMCs were isolated by Ficoll-Paque density-gradient centrifugation, with at least 6 million obtained per sample. Trizol reagent was used to extract total RNA from PBMCs, with at least 5 micrograms per sample. Naive CD45RAhigh/CD27high T cell percentages were measured by flow cytometry on a PBMC aliquot from every donor. Overall results and qualifications from the work: The long-lived group showed more naive CD4+ T cells, fewer expanded clones and increased TCR diversity than the aged group, suggesting age selection. Since profiling was done on bulk unsorted PBMCs, naive and antigen-experienced compartments could not be conclusively compared. Observed TCR beta diversity per million T cells fell roughly linearly with age, and a significant reduction was already apparent by age roughly 41. Estimates of total diversity based on one million sequenced T cells were considered lower bounds and underestimates. Because the CMV infection status of the donors was unknown, age-related changes in expanded clonotypes may potentially have been confounded. There was a strong correlation between observed TCR beta diversity and the percentage of naive T cells measured by flow cytometry.

The sequenced material came from blood. This receptor chain uses TRBV6-6 and TRBJ1-1; TRBD1 aligns with 8 central bases. The source of this sequence is an elderly man in good health. CDR3 reads: CASIWTGQNTEAFF. The DNA sequence is TGTGCCAGCATATGGACAGGGCAGAACACTGAAGCTTTCTTT.